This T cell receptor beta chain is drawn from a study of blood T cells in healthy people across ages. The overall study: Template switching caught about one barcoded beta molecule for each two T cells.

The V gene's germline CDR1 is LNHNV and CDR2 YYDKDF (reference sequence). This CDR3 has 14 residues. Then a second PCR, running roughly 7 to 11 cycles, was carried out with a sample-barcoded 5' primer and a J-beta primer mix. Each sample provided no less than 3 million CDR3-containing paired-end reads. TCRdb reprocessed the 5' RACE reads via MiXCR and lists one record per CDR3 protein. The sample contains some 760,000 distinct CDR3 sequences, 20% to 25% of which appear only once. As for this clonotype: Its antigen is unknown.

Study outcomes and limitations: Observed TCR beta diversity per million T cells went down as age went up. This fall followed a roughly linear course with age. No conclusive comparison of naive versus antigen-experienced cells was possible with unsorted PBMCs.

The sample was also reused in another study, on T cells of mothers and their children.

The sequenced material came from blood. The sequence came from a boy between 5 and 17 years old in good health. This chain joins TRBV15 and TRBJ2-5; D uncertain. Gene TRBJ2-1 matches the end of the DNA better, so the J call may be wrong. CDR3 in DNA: TGTGCCACCAGCAGAGTGGGCTTAATGGATGAGCAGTTCTTC. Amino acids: CATSRVGLMDEQFF.